The entry below gives a single T cell receptor (beta chain) sequence along with its context. Its antigen is still unknown. The record has no base qualities; no much larger clone is one base away. This record belongs to a study of blood T cell repertoires in COVID-19 (dated by TCRdb to 2020 to 2022). A note on the overall study: Samples covering the acute and convalescent phases of COVID-19 were provided by collaborators in the United States, Italy and Spain. Where HLA class I and class II types were available, the types were taken from metadata supplied by the sample provider, not from assay-based typing. The material from the prospective study consisted of cDNA or gDNA derived from T cells, B-cell-depleted T cells, or PBMCs. The dataset comprised deeply sampled blood TCRbeta repertoires from subjects exposed to, actively infected with, or recovered from COVID-19. Samples were obtained from the ongoing ImmuneRACE study (first 160 participants) and from 1,000 to 1,500 subjects provided by 6 global collaborators. The repertoires were released in a freely available public database intended as a resource for research on the immune response to SARS-CoV-2. Nearly every sample came with metadata listing a de-identified subject ID, COVID-19 status, age in years and sex.

TCRbeta CDR3 regions were amplified from genomic DNA using the immunoSEQ Assay, a bias-controlled multiplex PCR. Under the source paper's analysis protocol: The number of nucleated cells in each sample was estimated from the amplification of reference gene primers within the assay. To quantify the absolute abundance of each unique TCRbeta CDR3 rearrangement, sequence reads were collapsed and filtered. Productive Simpson clonality was computed per sample as the square root of Simpson's diversity index over productive rearrangements. TCRdb obtained this table from immuneACCESS and retained in-frame rearrangements with V and J assigned. These tables miss some clones; where compared with another copy, unresolved V genes account for less than half of the shortfall, and the remainder is unexplained. That table supplies the V and J calls and clone size; D and trimming were determined from the DNA. In this sample the table shows roughly 300,000 clones, about 90% of which occur a single time. The ten largest account for roughly 1% of the sample.

In the prospective study, participants were about 18 to 100 years old, resided in 24 geographic areas of the United States, and were enrolled through a virtual design. To assign participants to cohorts, the prospective study relied on clinical history that participants themselves reported in a screening survey and a study questionnaire. Recovered participants in ImmuneRACE Cohort 3 were defined as having two consecutive negative NP/OP PCR tests, clearance from a healthcare professional, or resolution of symptoms. Mobile phlebotomists in the prospective study collected whole blood, serum and a nasopharyngeal or oropharyngeal swab from every participant. Prospective study participants could optionally give additional blood draws and questionnaires over an approximately two-month period. Prospective study blood samples were shipped either frozen or at room temperature before DNA extraction. The junction carries 18 bases between V and J, which are trimmed by 0 bases and 1 base respectively. The CDR3 runs 18 residues from the cysteine to the phenylalanine. This entry keeps only the CDR3 DNA: 54 bases, framed from base 1. Sequences MNHNS (CDR1) and SASEGT (CDR2) are obtained from the germline V gene.

Beyond this particular receptor, the publication reports: The quantity of clinical and demographic metadata differed by source and by participant and was supplied without curation.

Sequencing was performed on PBMCs or T cells enriched from blood (not recorded which). The V and J segments used are TRBV6-1 and TRBJ2-5; a tentative D match to TRBD2 spans 5 bases. This receptor was identified in a woman in her thirties who had recovered from COVID-19. The DNA sequence reads TGTGCCAGCAGTGAAGCGCCCTCGGGAACAGCCACCCAAGAGACCCAGTACTTC. This codes for CASSEAPSGTATQETQYF.